This T cell receptor beta chain derives from a study of blood T cell repertoires in COVID-19. Background on the study: T cells, B-cell-depleted T cells, or PBMCs supplied cDNA or gDNA.

In the source study's methods: Researchers report that nucleated cell counts were estimated from reference gene primer amplification. This table comes from immunoSEQ multiplex PCR, and its TCRdb copy is limited to in-frame clones, with some not included. The D gene and trimming were derived from the DNA, and the V and J assignments and clone size from that table. The repertoire has over 120,000 clones, roughly 81% of them found once; the top ten carry approximately 2.5%. This clone was found a few times. CDR1 and CDR2 (germline): WNHNN, SYGVQD (reference sequence). V gave up 2 bases and J gave up 3 bases, with 17 bases separating them. This CDR3 contains 16 residues.

The clonotype was recovered from a human donor with acute or convalescent COVID-19. The donor label of this sample is uncertain. Source material: peripheral blood. The chain has TRBV10-1 and TRBJ2-7, with D uncertain. This chain's CDR3 is CASSETAGAANYEQYV. In DNA form, the CDR3 reads TGCGCCAGCAGTGAGACAGCCGGCGCCGCCAACTACGAGCAGTACGTC.